This entry is about one T cell receptor (beta chain). The specificity of this receptor is unknown. No per-base quality is available; no much larger clone lies one base away. The sample belongs to a study of blood T cell repertoires in COVID-19 (dated by TCRdb to about 2020). Describing the broader study: The collaborator samples originated in the United States, Italy and Spain and spanned the acute and convalescent phases of COVID-19. The material from the prospective study consisted of cDNA or gDNA derived from T cells, B-cell-depleted T cells, or PBMCs. The dataset comprised deeply sampled blood TCRbeta repertoires from subjects exposed to, actively infected with, or recovered from COVID-19. The repertoires were released in a freely available public database intended as a resource for research on the immune response to SARS-CoV-2. A de-identified subject ID, COVID-19 status, age in years and sex were almost always included in the sample metadata. Where available, HLA class I and class II types were obtained from metadata supplied by the sample provider rather than from assay-based typing. The samples were drawn from two sources: the first 160 participants of the ongoing ImmuneRACE study, and 1,200 or so subjects contributed by 6 global collaborators. What the study reported, not specific to this receptor: How much clinical and demographic metadata was included differed by source and by participant, and the metadata was provided uncurated.

The trim is 0 bases for V and 0 bases for J, with a gap of 9 bases between the germline ends. According to the germline V gene, CDR1 reads MNHEY and CDR2 reads SVGAGI. The CDR3 runs 16 amino acids, cysteine and phenylalanine included. The CDR3 DNA has 48 bases and is translated from base 1. A second Seattle source provided samples from volunteer blood donors who had recovered from COVID-19. Whole blood was collected in K2EDTA tubes by collaborating institutions according to the institutions' own protocols. For TCRbeta analysis, collaborator samples were shipped as frozen whole blood, as isolated PBMCs, or as DNA extracted from either sample type. TCRbeta CDR3 regions were amplified from genomic DNA using the immunoSEQ Assay, a bias-controlled multiplex PCR. The paper's processing steps were these. Within the assay, amplification of reference gene primers was used to estimate how many nucleated cells each sample contained. To quantify the absolute abundance of each unique TCRbeta CDR3 rearrangement, sequence reads were collapsed and filtered. Productive Simpson clonality was computed per sample as the square root of Simpson's diversity index over productive rearrangements. Imported from immuneACCESS, the table was reduced by TCRdb to in-frame sequences with V and J called. These copies leave out some clones; in studies compared against another copy, an unresolved V gene accounts for under half, and the cause of the remainder is not known. The DNA was the basis for D and trimming; V, J and clone size are from that table. This sample lists roughly 200,000 clones; roughly 80% were detected once. Roughly 12% of the sample is taken by the ten largest.

Material: peripheral blood. This TCR came from a middle-aged man who had recovered from COVID-19. The chain employs TRBV6-5 and TRBJ1-5, with no reliable assignment of the D segment. The CDR3 reads as follows: CASSYSPAGSNQPQHF. The DNA sequence is given as TGTGCCAGCAGTTACTCCCCAGCGGGTAGCAATCAGCCCCAGCATTTT.